A single sample is the source of the 24 T cell receptor beta chains below, sequenced in a study of blood T cell repertoires in COVID-19. Data came from immunoSEQ multiplex PCR; TCRdb stores just in-frame clones and leaves some out. The repertoire consists of approximately 19,000 clones, with roughly 90% occurring once and the leading ten covering around 16%. The material sequenced was peripheral blood. These receptors were obtained from a human donor in a cohort sampled during active COVID-19.

The CDR3 sequence is CAITSGSPNTGELFF. The CDR3 DNA is TGTGCCATCACTTCAGGGTCCCCGAACACCGGGGAGCTGTTTTTT. The V gene is TRBV10-3, the J gene TRBJ2-2, with D tentatively TRBD1 (5 bases). Germline V gene sequence: CDR1 ENHRY, CDR2 SYGVKD. V was clipped by 7 bases and J by 0 bases, with 12 bases between them. The CDR3 is made up of 15 amino acids.

V is TRBV4-2 and J is TRBJ2-2; D is perhaps TRBD1 (6 bases). From germline, CDR1 is LGHNA and CDR2 YNFKEQ. With 1 base removed from V and 2 bases from J, the gap between germline ends came to 8 bases. This CDR3 comprises 15 residues. CDR3 sequence (DNA): TGTGCCAGCAGCCAAGCACAGGGTAACACCGGGGAGCTGTTTTTT. Its protein is CASSQAQGNTGELFF.

The chain combines TRBV7-9 with TRBJ1-1; no definite D call. Germline V gene data show CDR1 as SEHNR and CDR2 as FQNEAQ (reference sequence). The CDR3 consists of 14 residues. V lost 3 bases and J lost 7, with 15 bases in between. The CDR3 nucleotides are TGTGCCAGCAGCTTTGTTGAGGGAGTCAGTGAAGCTTTCTTT. It translates to CASSFVEGVSEAFF.

The chain uses TRBV11-2 and TRBJ1-1; D is possibly TRBD1 (6 bases). Trimming removed 0 bases at V and 0 bases at J, with 11 bases between. This CDR3 comprises 16 residues. The germline V gene encodes CDR1 SGHAT and CDR2 FQNNGV. This CDR3 reads CASSLELRGMNTEAFF. The CDR3, as DNA: TGTGCCAGCAGCTTAGAGTTGAGGGGGATGAACACTGAAGCTTTCTTT.

CDR3 DNA: TGTGCCAGCAGCTTTGATCCACGGAGCACAGATACGCAGTATTTT. Protein product: CASSFDPRSTDTQYF. The chain joins TRBV12-1 to TRBJ2-3; whether TRBD2, the table's D call, matches the DNA was not checked. TRBV12-1 is designated a pseudogene. CDR3 length: 15 amino acids.

Regarding this clone: Other DNA sequences from this sample encode an identical CDR3 as well. The chain couples TRBV19 to TRBJ1-5; D uncertain. V was trimmed by 0 bases and J by 4 bases, leaving 7 bases between them. Per germline, CDR1 LNHDA and CDR2 SQIVND (reference sequence). The CDR3 has 14 residues. As DNA, the CDR3 is TGTGCCAGTAGTATAGATTCAGGAAATCAGCCCCAGCATTTT. It is translated as CASSIDSGNQPQHF. Together with reference TRBV19 and TRBJ1-5, the CDR3 gives the full variable domain: DGGITQSPKYLFRKEGQNVTLSCEQNLNHDAMYWYRQDPGQGLRLIYYSQIVNDFQKGDIAEGYSVSREKKESFPLTVTSAQKNPTAFYLCASSIDSGNQPQHFGDGTRLSIL.

The V gene is TRBV7-6, the J gene TRBJ2-3; 11 bases are shared with TRBD2. Germline V lookup: CDR1 SGHVS, CDR2 FNYEAQ. The CDR3 has 19 residues. The junction had 14 bases not matched to a gene; V was cut back by 5 bases and J by 1 base. Written as DNA, the CDR3 is TGTGCCAGCAGCCAACTAGCGGGGGCCGATGGAGGGGGCACAGATACGCAGTATTTT. Amino acids: CASSQLAGADGGGTDTQYF. The full variable domain, with the rest looked up from reference TRBV7-6 and TRBJ2-3, is GAGVSQSPRYKVTKRGQDVALRCDPISGHVSLYWYRQALGQGPEFLTYFNYEAQQDKSGLPNDRFSAERPEGSISTLTIQRTEQRDSAMYRCASSQLAGADGGGTDTQYFGPGTRLTVL.

The table lists this clone with a count of one. V and J are TRBV7-2 and TRBJ1-5; 10 bases match TRBD1. The V gene end was trimmed by 5 bases and the J gene end by 4 bases; junction bases not matched to a gene: 11. The CDR3 contains 17 residues. Germline V gene data show CDR1 as SGHTA and CDR2 as FQGNSA. The DNA for the CDR3 is TGTGCCAGCAGCCCCCCGACAGGGGGCGCGGGGAATCAGCCCCAGCATTTT. Its translation: CASSPPTGGAGNQPQHF.

The chain employs TRBV19 and TRBJ1-4; 10 positions match TRBD1. Germline V CDR1 and CDR2: LNHDA, SQIVND (reference sequence). There are 14 residues in the CDR3. Losses at the gene ends were 5 bases for V and 8 bases for J; bases not matched to a gene: 5. CDR3 region: CASSSGTGEEKLFF. The CDR3 nucleotides read TGTGCCAGTAGTTCCGGGACAGGGGAGGAAAAACTGTTTTTT.

This rearrangement joins TRBV7-9 to TRBJ2-5; TRBD2 aligns across 7 bases. This CDR3 comprises 17 residues. Germline CDR1 and CDR2: SEHNR and FQNEAQ (reference sequence). The trim removed 1 base at V and 2 bases at J, leaving 10 bases unmatched. The CDR3: CASSLGVGGGTQETQYF. In DNA, the CDR3 is TGTGCCAGCAGCTTAGGGGTAGGCGGGGGTACGCAAGAGACCCAGTACTTC.

This chain uses TRBV2 with TRBJ2-1; 10 nucleotides match TRBD2. Trimming cost V 7 bases and J 2 bases; bases outside gene matches: 8. CDR3 length: 16 residues. Germline V gene lookup returns CDR1 SNHLY and CDR2 FYNNEI. The CDR3 loop is CASTDPTSGAYNEQFF. The CDR3 nucleotides are TGTGCCAGCACCGACCCCACTAGCGGGGCCTACAATGAGCAGTTCTTC.

This clone was seen more than once but under ten times. The chain employs TRBV28 and TRBJ2-7; D is ambiguous. CDR3 length equals 11 residues. Trimming left V 3 bases short and J 5 bases short, with 5 bases between. Germline loops: CDR1 MDHEN, CDR2 SYDVKM. The CDR3 DNA is TGTGCCAGCAGTTTCTACGACGAGCAGTACTTC. Its protein is CASSFYDEQYF.

The chain uses TRBV19 and TRBJ2-2; TRBD2 agrees at 7 bases. The J segment lost 2 bases and the V segment lost 4 bases, leaving 13 bases of the junction unmatched. This CDR3 comprises 18 residues. Germline assignment: CDR1 LNHDA and CDR2 SQIVND (reference sequence). CDR3 in amino acids: CASSTKSLAEINTGELFF. The CDR3 DNA reads as TGTGCCAGTAGTACCAAAAGCCTAGCGGAGATTAACACCGGGGAGCTGTTTTTT. Full variable domain (remainder filled in from reference TRBV19 and TRBJ2-2): DGGITQSPKYLFRKEGQNVTLSCEQNLNHDAMYWYRQDPGQGLRLIYYSQIVNDFQKGDIAEGYSVSREKKESFPLTVTSAQKNPTAFYLCASSTKSLAEINTGELFFGEGSRLTVL.

V usage is TRBV9 and J usage is TRBJ2-3; D uncertain. Looked up from germline, CDR1 is SGDLS and CDR2 is YYNGEE. The CDR3 runs to 12 residues. V lost 4 bases and J lost 0, with 3 bases in between. Here the CDR3 reads CASSQSTDTQYF. The CDR3 DNA reads TGTGCCAGCAGCCAAAGCACAGATACGCAGTATTTT.

V usage is TRBV30 and J usage is TRBJ1-2; 7 positions match TRBD1. V lost 4 bases to trimming and J lost 8 bases; unmatched junction nucleotides: 13. Germline V gene sequence: CDR1 GTSNPN, CDR2 SVGIG (reference sequence). This CDR3 is 14 amino acids long. CDR3 DNA sequence: TGTGCCTGGAACCGGGACAGCGCCATTAGGGGCTACACCTTC. It specifies CAWNRDSAIRGYTF.

CDR3 sequence reads: CAVGQGVGSPLHF. The CDR3 DNA follows: TGTGCCGTCGGACAGGGGGTGGGTTCACCCCTCCACTTT. V gene TRBV30 combines with J gene TRBJ1-6, with 10 bases aligning to TRBD1. Trimming took 8 bases from V and 9 from J; bases not matched to a gene: 7. The length of the CDR3 is 13 residues. Per the germline V gene, CDR1 is GTSNPN and CDR2 is SVGIG (reference sequence).

The chain employs TRBV5-6 and TRBJ2-7, with 10 bases lining up with TRBD1. Germline trimming cut 7 bases from V and 6 bases from J; bases unmatched to any gene: 7. This CDR3 has 13 residues. Germline V gives CDR1 SGHDT, CDR2 YYEEEE. CDR3 in amino acids: CASAGTGAREQYF. In DNA form, the CDR3 reads TGTGCCAGCGCCGGGACAGGGGCTCGCGAGCAGTACTTC.

This rearrangement joins TRBV6-1 to TRBJ2-1; 7 positions agree with TRBD2. There are 15 residues in the CDR3. Per the germline V gene, CDR1 is MNHNS and CDR2 is SASEGT. V was pared by 3 bases and J by 4 bases, with 6 bases of the junction left unmatched. CDR3 in DNA: TGTGCCAGCAGTGACACTAGCGCTACATACAATGAGCAGTTCTTC. Translating gives CASSDTSATYNEQFF.

The chain joins TRBV6-6 to TRBJ2-2; unclear D gene. This CDR3 is 13 amino acids long. Germline V CDR1 and CDR2: MNHNY, SVGAGI (reference sequence). V gave up 6 bases and J gave up 5 bases, with 10 bases separating them. DNA of the CDR3: TGTGCCAGCAGCCTTCAGTGGACCGGGGAGCTGTTTTTT. Its translation is CASSLQWTGELFF.

This sequence joins TRBV10-2 and TRBJ2-2; D gene ambiguous. CDR3 length: 14 residues. V lost 0 bases, J lost 4 bases, and 6 bases lay in between. Germline loops: CDR1 WSHSY, CDR2 SAAADI. The CDR3 DNA reads as TGCGCCAGCAGTGAGTCGAGCGCCACCGGGGAGCTGTTTTTT. Residues: CASSESSATGELFF.

The V call is TRBV29-1, the J call TRBJ2-3; D is undetermined. This CDR3 has 11 residues. V lost 1 base, J lost 5 bases, and 4 bases lay in between. Germline values: CDR1 SQVTM, CDR2 ANQGSEA. The DNA for the CDR3 is TGCAGCGTTGAAGCCGGAGATACGCAGTATTTT. Its translation is CSVEAGDTQYF.

V and J are TRBV3-1 (or the pseudogene TRBV3-2) and TRBJ1-4; D is unresolved. The germline V gene has CDR1 LGHDT and CDR2 YNNKEL (reference sequence). Trimming removed 8 bases at V and 5 bases at J, with 15 bases between. CDR3 size: 14 residues. The CDR3 region has the DNA TGTGCCAGCCTAGCGTTAGGGAGAAATGAAAAACTGTTTTTT. Its translation is CASLALGRNEKLFF.

The rearrangement uses TRBV6-2 or TRBV6-3 and TRBJ2-7, with 8 bases lining up with TRBD1. Germline V gives CDR1 MNHEY, CDR2 SVGEGT. The CDR3 spans 14 residues. V was pared by 8 bases and J by 2 bases, with 8 bases of the junction left unmatched. The chain's CDR3 is CASRPPGQAYEQYF. In nucleotides, the CDR3 is TGTGCCAGCCGCCCACCGGGACAGGCCTACGAGCAGTACTTC.

In this sample, this clone turned up once. This chain connects TRBV10-3 to TRBJ1-1, with 7 bases fitting TRBD1. V lost 8 bases, J lost 6 bases, and 12 bases stayed unmatched. Germline V CDR1 and CDR2: ENHRY, SYGVKD. The CDR3 runs 14 residues. CDR3 coding DNA: TGTGCCATCGAAAATGAAGGGGGCAGCGCTGAAGCTTTCTTT. This translates into CAIENEGGSAEAFF.